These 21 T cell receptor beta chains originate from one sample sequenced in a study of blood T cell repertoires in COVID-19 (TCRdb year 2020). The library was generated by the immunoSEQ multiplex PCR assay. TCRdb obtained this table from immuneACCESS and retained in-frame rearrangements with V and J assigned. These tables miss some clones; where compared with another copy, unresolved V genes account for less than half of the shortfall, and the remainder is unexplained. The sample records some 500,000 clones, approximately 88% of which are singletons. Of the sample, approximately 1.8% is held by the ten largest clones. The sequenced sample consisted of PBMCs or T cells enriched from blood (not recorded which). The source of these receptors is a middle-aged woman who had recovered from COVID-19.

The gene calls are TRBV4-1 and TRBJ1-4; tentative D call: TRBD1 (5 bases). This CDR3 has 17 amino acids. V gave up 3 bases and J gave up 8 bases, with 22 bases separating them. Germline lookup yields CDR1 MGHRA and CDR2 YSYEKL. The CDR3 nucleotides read TGCGCCAGCAGCCAGAGTAATACCGGGACTTCGGCCGAAAAACTGTTTTTT. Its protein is CASSQSNTGTSAEKLFF.

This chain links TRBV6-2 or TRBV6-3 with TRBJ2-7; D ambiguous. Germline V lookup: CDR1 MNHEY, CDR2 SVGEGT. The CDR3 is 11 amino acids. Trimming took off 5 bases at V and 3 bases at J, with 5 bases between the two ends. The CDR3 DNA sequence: TGTGCCAGCAGTGTCTTCTACGAGCAGTACTTC. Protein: CASSVFYEQYF.

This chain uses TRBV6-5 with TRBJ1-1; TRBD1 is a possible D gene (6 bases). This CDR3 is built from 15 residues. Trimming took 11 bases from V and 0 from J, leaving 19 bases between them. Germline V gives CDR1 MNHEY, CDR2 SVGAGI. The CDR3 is CALKRAGAMNTEAFF. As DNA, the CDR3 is TGTGCCCTAAAGAGGGCAGGGGCTATGAACACTGAAGCTTTCTTT.

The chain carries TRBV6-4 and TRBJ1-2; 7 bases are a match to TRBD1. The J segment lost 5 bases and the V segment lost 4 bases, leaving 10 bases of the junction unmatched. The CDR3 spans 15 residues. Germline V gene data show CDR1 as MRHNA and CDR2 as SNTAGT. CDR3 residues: CASSARQGEGYGYTF. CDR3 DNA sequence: TGTGCCAGCAGTGCTCGACAGGGAGAAGGGTATGGCTACACCTTC.

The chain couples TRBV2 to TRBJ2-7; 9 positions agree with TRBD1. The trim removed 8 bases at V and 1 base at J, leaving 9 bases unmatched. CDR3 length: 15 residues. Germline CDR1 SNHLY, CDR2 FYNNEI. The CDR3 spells CASSRDRAFSYEQYF. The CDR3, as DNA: TGTGCCAGCTCAAGGGACAGGGCTTTTTCCTACGAGCAGTACTTC.

The CDR3 nucleotides are TGTGCCAGCAGTTGGGGTAATCTAGCGGGATCCTACGAGCAGTACTTC. It specifies CASSWGNLAGSYEQYF. This chain links TRBV27 with TRBJ2-7; 9 nucleotides line up with TRBD2. V was pared by 4 bases and J by 1 base, with 8 bases of the junction left unmatched. CDR1 and CDR2 from the germline V gene are MNHEY and SMNVEV (reference sequence). The CDR3 is 16 residues long.

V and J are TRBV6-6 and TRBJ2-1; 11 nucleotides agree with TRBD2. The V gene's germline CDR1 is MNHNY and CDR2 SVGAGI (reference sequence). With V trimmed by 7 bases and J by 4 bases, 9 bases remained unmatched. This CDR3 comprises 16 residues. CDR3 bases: TGTGCCAGCACCTCTCCGGGACTAGCGGTATACAATGAGCAGTTCTTC. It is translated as CASTSPGLAVYNEQFF.

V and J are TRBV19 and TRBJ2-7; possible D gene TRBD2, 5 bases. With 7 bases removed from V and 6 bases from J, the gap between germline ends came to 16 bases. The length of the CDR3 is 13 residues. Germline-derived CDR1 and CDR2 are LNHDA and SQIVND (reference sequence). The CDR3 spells CASTSRQGLEQYF. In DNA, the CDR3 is TGTGCCAGTACCAGTAGGCAAGGACTCGAGCAGTACTTC.

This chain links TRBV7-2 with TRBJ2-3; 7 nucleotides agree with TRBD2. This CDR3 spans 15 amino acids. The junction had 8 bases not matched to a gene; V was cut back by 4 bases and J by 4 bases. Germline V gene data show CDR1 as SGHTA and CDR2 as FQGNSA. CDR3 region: CASSSERDWADTQYF. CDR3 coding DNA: TGTGCCAGCAGCTCAGAGCGGGATTGGGCAGATACGCAGTATTTT.

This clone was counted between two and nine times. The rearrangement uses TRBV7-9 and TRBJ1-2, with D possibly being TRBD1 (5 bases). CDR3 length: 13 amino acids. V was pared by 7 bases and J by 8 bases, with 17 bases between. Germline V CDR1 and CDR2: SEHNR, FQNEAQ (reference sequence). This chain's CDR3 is CASTIRGLVGYTF. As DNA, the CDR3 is TGTGCCAGCACCATTAGGGGCCTCGTCGGCTACACCTTC.

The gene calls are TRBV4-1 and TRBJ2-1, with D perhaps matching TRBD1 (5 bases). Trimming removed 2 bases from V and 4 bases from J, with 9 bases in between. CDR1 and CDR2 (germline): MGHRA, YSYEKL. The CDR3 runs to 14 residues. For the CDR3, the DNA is TGCGCCAGCAGCCAACTTCCAGGGTACAATGAGCAGTTCTTC. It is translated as CASSQLPGYNEQFF.

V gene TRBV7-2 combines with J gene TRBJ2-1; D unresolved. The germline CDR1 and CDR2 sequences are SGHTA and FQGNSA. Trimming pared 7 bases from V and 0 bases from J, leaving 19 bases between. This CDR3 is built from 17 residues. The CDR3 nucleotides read TGTGCCAGCACCTTCGCGGTTAGCCCAAGCTCCTACAATGAGCAGTTCTTC. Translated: CASTFAVSPSSYNEQFF. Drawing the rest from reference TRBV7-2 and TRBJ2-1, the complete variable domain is GAGVSQSPSNKVTEKGKDVELRCDPISGHTALYWYRQSLGQGLEFLIYFQGNSAPDKSGLPSDRFSAERTGGSVSTLTIQRTQQEDSAVYLCASTFAVSPSSYNEQFFGPGTRLTVL.

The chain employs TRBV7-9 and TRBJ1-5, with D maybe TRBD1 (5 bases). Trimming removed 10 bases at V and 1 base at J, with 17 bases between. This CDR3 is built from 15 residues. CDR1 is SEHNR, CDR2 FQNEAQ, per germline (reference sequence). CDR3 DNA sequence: TGTGCCACCTCGACGGGGGATGGAAGCAATCAGCCCCAGCATTTT. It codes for CATSTGDGSNQPQHF.

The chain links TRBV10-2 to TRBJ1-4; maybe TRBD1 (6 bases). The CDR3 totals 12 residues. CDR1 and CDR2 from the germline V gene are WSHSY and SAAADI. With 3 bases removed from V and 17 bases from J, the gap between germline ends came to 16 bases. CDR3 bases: TGCGCCAGCAGTGAAGGGGGGGGAACCGTTTTTTTT. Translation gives CASSEGGGTVFF.

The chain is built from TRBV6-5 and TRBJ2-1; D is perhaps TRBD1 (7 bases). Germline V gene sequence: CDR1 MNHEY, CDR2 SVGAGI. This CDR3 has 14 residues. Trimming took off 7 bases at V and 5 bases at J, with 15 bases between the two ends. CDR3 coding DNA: TGTGCCAGCACCAAGACCAGGGGGGACAATGAGCAGTTCTTC. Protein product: CASTKTRGDNEQFF.

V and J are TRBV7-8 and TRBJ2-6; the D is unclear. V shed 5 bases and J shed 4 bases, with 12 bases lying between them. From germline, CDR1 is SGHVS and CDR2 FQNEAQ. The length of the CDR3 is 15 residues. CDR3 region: CASSRLYLGANVLTF. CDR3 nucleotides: TGTGCCAGCAGCCGACTTTATTTGGGGGCCAACGTCCTGACTTTC.

CDR3: CASSPSGQGARETQYF. CDR3 bases: TGTGCCAGCAGCCCCTCGGGACAGGGGGCGAGAGAGACCCAGTACTTC. The chain is built from TRBV6-2 or TRBV6-3 and TRBJ2-5; 12 bases fit TRBD1. The junction had 9 bases not matched to a gene; V was cut back by 6 bases and J by 4 bases. CDR3 size: 16 residues. CDR1 and CDR2 (germline): MNHEY, SVGEGT.

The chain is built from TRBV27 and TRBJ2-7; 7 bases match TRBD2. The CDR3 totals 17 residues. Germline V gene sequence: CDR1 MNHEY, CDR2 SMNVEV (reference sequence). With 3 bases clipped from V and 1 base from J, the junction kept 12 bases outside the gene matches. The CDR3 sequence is CASSFISPASGSYEQYF. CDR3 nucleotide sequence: TGTGCCAGCAGTTTCATCTCCCCCGCTAGCGGATCCTACGAGCAGTACTTC.

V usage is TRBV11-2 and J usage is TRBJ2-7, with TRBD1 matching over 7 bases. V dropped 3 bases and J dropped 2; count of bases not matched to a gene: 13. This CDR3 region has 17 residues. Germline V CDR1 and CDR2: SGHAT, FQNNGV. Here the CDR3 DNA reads TGTGCCAGCAGCTTTACCCACCGAACAGGGGTAACCTACGAGCAGTACTTC. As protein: CASSFTHRTGVTYEQYF.

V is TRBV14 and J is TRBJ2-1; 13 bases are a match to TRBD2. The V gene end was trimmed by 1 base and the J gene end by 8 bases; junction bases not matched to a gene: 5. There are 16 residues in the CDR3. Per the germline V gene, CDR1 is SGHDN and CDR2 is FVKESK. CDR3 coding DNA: TGTGCCAGCAGCCAAGGAGGGACTAGCGGGATCTATGAGCAGTTCTTC. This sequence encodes CASSQGGTSGIYEQFF.

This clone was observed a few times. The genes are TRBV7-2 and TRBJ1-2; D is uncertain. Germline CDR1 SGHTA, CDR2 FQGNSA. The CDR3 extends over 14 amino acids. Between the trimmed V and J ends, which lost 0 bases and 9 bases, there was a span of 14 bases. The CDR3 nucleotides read TGTGCCAGCAGCTTAGCCGCCGGGCCCGGGAGCTACACCTTC. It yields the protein CASSLAAGPGSYTF.